Listed below are T cell receptor beta chains from one sample, sequenced in a study of CXCR3-negative and CXCR3-positive naive CD8 T cells. From its re-call of the 5' RACE reads, TCRdb lists each CDR3 protein once, without DNA. The sample's table shows some 130,000 distinct CDR3 sequences. Sequenced sample: naive CXCR3- CD8+ T cells from blood. Source of these receptors: a human donor in good health. Some clones in this sample may be carry-over from other donors' samples. The CDR3 runs from the conserved cysteine through the conserved F or W. The order of the fields is J gene, V gene, CDR3 protein.

TRBJ2-1	TRBV7-2	CASSWARGKFF
TRBJ2-5	TRBV28	CASSPLVRESETQYF
TRBJ1-1	TRBV14	CASSQRLEAEAFF
TRBJ2-5	TRBV6-9	CASSYSRGTLILETQYF
TRBJ2-7	TRBV15	CATTAIGTGSYEQYF
TRBJ2-7	TRBV28	CASSLAAGGYEQYF
TRBJ1-1	TRBV29-1	CSVNKNTEAFF
TRBJ2-1	TRBV5-1	CASSLGGTGPNNEQFF
TRBJ1-6	TRBV7-9	CASSLGDRSSYNSPLHF
TRBJ2-1	TRBV4-3	CASSQGLEGSRVNEQFF
TRBJ2-7	TRBV7-2	CASSASGTGRNEQYF
TRBJ2-1	TRBV4-3	CASSQEMSSYNEQFF
TRBJ1-1	TRBV5-1	CASSWTPDGAEAFF
TRBJ2-1	TRBV2	CASSAWDNEQFF
TRBJ2-1	TRBV20-1	CSGTGGWSNEQFF
TRBJ1-2	TRBV5-6	CASSHGTGGYGYTF
TRBJ2-1	TRBV3-1	CASSQAGVNEQFF
TRBJ1-4	TRBV5-1	CASSLALGATTNEKLFF
TRBJ2-7	TRBV5-1	CASSLGQGNEQYF
TRBJ2-3	TRBV29-1	CSAEVGQGGLLGLTSTDTQYF
TRBJ2-5	TRBV7-6	CASSFYSGGMQETQYF
TRBJ2-3	TRBV7-8	CASSYWISGRSDTQYF
TRBJ1-3	TRBV15	CATSRDTQGGNTIYF
TRBJ2-7	TRBV12-3/TRBV12-4	CASSVAAGKSPYEQYF
TRBJ2-5	TRBV5-5	CASSLEGYGEGTQYF
TRBJ2-7	TRBV12-3/TRBV12-4	CASTLSQGGHSYEQYF
TRBJ2-1	TRBV28	CASSLGTGPGNEQFF
TRBJ2-1	TRBV11-2	CASSFGTSGRIDEQFF
TRBJ2-7	TRBV4-1	CASSQYGQGTYEQYF
TRBJ2-1	TRBV20-1	CSARAWTGSSYNEQFF
TRBJ2-2	TRBV9	CASSVATSPDTGELFF
TRBJ2-2	TRBV4-1	CASDLGTGELFF
TRBJ1-1	TRBV7-2	CASSLGRLEAFF
TRBJ2-2	TRBV14	CASSRTGLGAGELFF
TRBJ1-2	TRBV13	CASSSRNLDAYGYTF
TRBJ1-4	TRBV28	CASSLRDLNEKLFF
TRBJ2-7	TRBV12-3/TRBV12-4	CASSLVAGVLESYEQYF
TRBJ1-3	TRBV7-2	CASSLEDGPSGNTIYF
TRBJ2-5	TRBV5-1	CASSPESRRETQYF
TRBJ2-7	TRBV5-1	CASSSMGDGTYEQYF
TRBJ2-1	TRBV12-3/TRBV12-4	CASSFAGKQFF
TRBJ2-1	TRBV5-5	CASSPQGYNERFF